This T cell receptor (beta chain) was captured in a study of Ad26.COV2.S vaccination and SARS-CoV-2 variants. The treatment was: 15 to 20 received Ad26.COV2.S at low or high dose, single or two shots; about 5 received placebo; per-sample allocation not given. After the first vaccine or placebo injection, samples were drawn on day 63. The administered vaccine (an Ad26 vector) expressed Wuhan-strain SARS-CoV-2 spike. Generated by immunoSEQ multiplex PCR, the TCRdb table keeps only in-frame clones and is missing some. The repertoire holds about 410,000 clones, approximately 89% seen once, with 1.9% in the top ten. The germline V and J ends were trimmed by 1 base and 3 bases, with 12 bases remaining between them. The CDR3 runs 15 residues. Germline lookup yields CDR1 SEHNR and CDR2 FQNEAQ (reference sequence).

The chain carries TRBV7-9 and TRBJ1-2; no reliable D call. The TCR sequence derives from a person between 18 and 65 years old who received the Ad26.COV2.S COVID-19 vaccine or a placebo. The source was peripheral blood, collected in a trial of Ad26.COV2.S vaccine versus placebo. The CDR3 nucleotides read TGTGCCAGCAGCTTAGAGGCCCGAATGGACTATGGCTACACCTTC. Residues: CASSLEARMDYGYTF.